The TCR beta chain under discussion was sequenced for a study of T cell repertoires in cytomegalovirus infection. Whole-study context: Indications came from public TCR beta signatures; they pointed to CMV infection and to a matching HLA type. Regarding the study as a whole: CMV-specific TCR beta clonotypes restricted by HLA-C were the ones dominating the ex vivo response. People with CMV and the relevant HLA were identified by cumulative public TCR beta family frequency.

From the reads, TCRdb called clonotypes with MiXCR, one entry per CDR3 protein. The sample lists about 440,000 distinct CDR3 sequences; about a third were seen once. Comment on this clonotype: Its antigen remains unknown.

CDR1 is SGHVS, CDR2 FQNEAQ, per germline. V was trimmed by 2 bases and J by 3 bases, leaving 11 bases between them. CDR3 length: 15 residues. This chain joins TRBV7-8 and TRBJ1-5; tentatively, D is TRBD1 (5 bases). The sequence derives from a human donor in good health (CMV status not recorded). Some clones in this sample may be carry-over from other donors' samples. The sequencing sample was made of PBMCs. The CDR3 reads CASSLRGADNQPQHF. The CDR3 nucleotides are TGTGCCAGCAGCTTAAGGGGTGCAGACAATCAGCCCCAGCATTTT.